These T cell receptor beta chains were read from a single sample in a study of cytomegalovirus exposure and HLA in healthy donors. The assay was immunoSEQ multiplex PCR, and TCRdb's table has in-frame clones only and misses some. The table lists about 160,000 clones, about 75% of them singletons, with roughly 7.5% in the top ten. Sequencing input: PBMCs. The receptors shown here come from a male donor in good health and CMV-seropositive. CDR3s include the opening cysteine and the closing phenylalanine or tryptophan. Fields, in order: clone size, D gene, J gene, CDR3 length, V gene, CDR3 protein, CDR3 DNA. The D gene is left open where the match is weak. Clone size is given for some rows only: seen once, a few or many times, or a class if the clone is expanded.

abundance: few; d_gene: -; j_gene: TRBJ2-3; len: 14; v_gene: TRBV4-1; CDR3aa: CASSLQTNTDTQYF; CDR3nt: TGCGCCAGCAGCCTCCAAACTAACACAGATACGCAGTATTTT
abundance: few; d_gene: -; j_gene: TRBJ1-1; len: 13; v_gene: TRBV6-5; CDR3aa: CASSYFRGGEAFF; CDR3nt: TGTGCCAGCAGTTACTTCAGGGGTGGTGAAGCTTTCTTT
abundance: -; d_gene: -; j_gene: TRBJ2-2; len: 15; v_gene: TRBV27; CDR3aa: CASSLLGRRDGELFF; CDR3nt: TGTGCCAGCAGTTTACTTGGGCGCCGGGACGGGGAGCTGTTTTTT
abundance: -; d_gene: TRBD1; j_gene: TRBJ1-2; len: 14; v_gene: TRBV6-1; CDR3aa: CASSEGGDRGLFTF; CDR3nt: TGTGCCAGCAGTGAAGGGGGGGACAGGGGGCTTTTTACCTTC
abundance: -; d_gene: -; j_gene: TRBJ2-7; len: 15; v_gene: TRBV4-1; CDR3aa: CASSPTDDRFDEQYF; CDR3nt: TGCGCCAGCAGTCCGACTGACGACAGGTTCGACGAGCAGTACTTC
abundance: -; d_gene: TRBD1; j_gene: TRBJ1-2; len: 14; v_gene: TRBV7-2; CDR3aa: CASSYTGTGTRYTF; CDR3nt: TGTGCCAGCAGCTACACCGGGACAGGGACCCGATACACCTTC
abundance: -; d_gene: TRBD1; j_gene: TRBJ2-1; len: 16; v_gene: TRBV4-2; CDR3aa: CASSQDPGQGYGEQFF; CDR3nt: TGTGCCAGCAGCCAAGATCCGGGACAGGGCTACGGGGAGCAGTTCTTC
abundance: once; d_gene: -; j_gene: TRBJ2-2; len: 13; v_gene: TRBV19; CDR3aa: CASSSTLSGELFF; CDR3nt: TGTGCCAGTAGTAGTACCCTATCCGGGGAGCTGTTTTTT
abundance: once; d_gene: TRBD1; j_gene: TRBJ2-7; len: 13; v_gene: TRBV29-1; CDR3aa: CSAGTGPTYEQYF; CDR3nt: TGCAGCGCCGGGACAGGGCCGACCTACGAGCAGTACTTC
abundance: -; d_gene: -; j_gene: TRBJ2-7; len: 14; v_gene: TRBV11-3; CDR3aa: CASSLPQVSYEQYF; CDR3nt: TGTGCCAGCAGCTTACCTCAGGTCTCCTACGAGCAGTACTTC
abundance: -; d_gene: -; j_gene: TRBJ1-5; len: 14; v_gene: TRBV12-5; CDR3aa: CASGLILTNQPQHF; CDR3nt: TGTGCTAGTGGTTTGATTCTCACTAATCAGCCCCAGCATTTT
abundance: -; d_gene: -; j_gene: TRBJ1-5; len: 16; v_gene: TRBV21-1; CDR3aa: CASSGYTWGGNQPQHF; CDR3nt: TGTGCCAGCAGCGGGTACACTTGGGGAGGCAATCAGCCCCAGCATTTT
abundance: -; d_gene: TRBD2; j_gene: TRBJ2-1; len: 16; v_gene: TRBV27; CDR3aa: CASSTVGTSYRNEQFF; CDR3nt: TGTGCCAGCAGTACCGTCGGGACTAGCTATCGAAATGAGCAGTTCTTC
abundance: -; d_gene: TRBD2; j_gene: TRBJ2-1; len: 17; v_gene: TRBV4-1; CDR3aa: CASSQALTGGPYNEQFF; CDR3nt: TGCGCCAGCAGCCAGGCCCTCACGGGGGGGCCGTACAATGAGCAGTTCTTC
abundance: -; d_gene: -; j_gene: TRBJ2-7; len: 15; v_gene: TRBV4-3; CDR3aa: CASSLTATETYEQYF; CDR3nt: TGCGCCAGCAGCCTCACAGCGACAGAGACCTACGAGCAGTACTTC